The 8 T cell receptor beta chains given below trace back to one sample, sequenced in a study of T cell clonotyping in hematopoietic cell transplantation. Using immunoSEQ multiplex PCR, the repertoire was profiled, and TCRdb retains in-frame clones only, with some absent. The profile covers tens of thousands of clones, with approximately 95% appearing a single time and about 0.91% taken by the ten largest. What was sequenced was peripheral blood mononuclear cells. The source of these receptors is a man in his thirties or forties in good health. Some clones in this sample may be carry-over from other donors' samples.

The chain is built from TRBV19 and TRBJ1-2; D is ambiguous. Per the germline V gene, CDR1 is LNHDA and CDR2 is SQIVND (reference sequence). This CDR3 comprises 11 residues. Trimming shortened V by 3 bases and J by 11 bases, and 10 bases separated the two germline ends. In DNA form, the CDR3 reads TGTGCCAGTAGTATCTCAGAGGGATACACCTTC. This encodes CASSISEGYTF.

The rearrangement joins TRBV19 to TRBJ1-1; perhaps TRBD1 as D (5 bases). The germline V and J ends were trimmed by 5 bases and 3 bases, with 13 bases remaining between them. Germline-derived CDR1 and CDR2 are LNHDA and SQIVND (reference sequence). CDR3 size: 14 residues. The CDR3 loop reads CASSGRAGDTEAFF. Written as DNA, the CDR3 is TGTGCCAGTAGTGGGAGGGCGGGGGACACTGAAGCTTTCTTT.

The gene calls are TRBV7-2 and TRBJ1-1; perhaps TRBD1 as D (5 bases). This CDR3 has 12 residues. V dropped 4 bases and J dropped 14 bases, with 17 bases sitting between them. Germline V lookup: CDR1 SGHTA, CDR2 FQGNSA. This chain's CDR3 is CASSSAGRALFF. CDR3 bases: TGTGCCAGCAGCTCAGCGGGACGGGCCCTCTTCTTT.

V is TRBV6-5 and J is TRBJ1-5; D possibly corresponds to TRBD1 (5 bases). Between the trimmed V and J ends, which lost 2 bases and 1 base, there was a span of 9 bases. The length of the CDR3 is 15 residues. Germline V gives CDR1 MNHEY, CDR2 SVGAGI. This CDR3 is CASSYGTGSNQPQHF. In nucleotides, the CDR3 is TGTGCCAGCAGTTACGGGACTGGGAGCAATCAGCCCCAGCATTTT.

The chain couples TRBV5-1 to TRBJ2-2, with 9 nucleotides matching TRBD2. This CDR3 is 16 amino acids long. Germline values: CDR1 SGHRS, CDR2 YFSETQ. The V and J ends lost 1 base and 3 bases, in that order; junction bases with no gene match: 4. The CDR3 is CASSLSGGRYTGELFF. The CDR3, as DNA: TGCGCCAGCAGCTTGAGCGGGGGGCGGTACACCGGGGAGCTGTTTTTT. Based on the CDR3 plus reference TRBV5-1 and TRBJ2-2, the full variable domain is KAGVTQTPRYLIKTRGQQVTLSCSPISGHRSVSWYQQTPGQGLQFLFEYFSETQRNKGNFPGRFSGRQFSNSRSEMNVSTLELGDSALYLCASSLSGGRYTGELFFGEGSRLTVL.

This rearrangement joins TRBV2 to TRBJ1-3; D unresolved. The CDR3 has 12 residues. The germline gives CDR1 SNHLY, CDR2 FYNNEI. Trimming took 6 bases from V and 0 from J, leaving 3 bases between them. The CDR3 coding sequence is TGTGCCAGCAGGCGCTCTGGAAACACCATATATTTT. Amino acid sequence: CASRRSGNTIYF.

V is TRBV19 and J is TRBJ2-1; tentative D call: TRBD1 (6 bases). The CDR3 has 13 amino acids. Germline V CDR1 and CDR2: LNHDA, SQIVND (reference sequence). V lost 0 bases, J lost 8 bases, and 8 bases lay in between. The CDR3 sequence is CASSIEQGHEQFF. The CDR3 DNA sequence: TGTGCCAGTAGTATAGAACAGGGCCATGAGCAGTTCTTC.

V usage is TRBV19 and J usage is TRBJ2-7, with a weak D call TRBD1 (6 bases). The CDR3 spans 16 residues. The V end was cut by 0 bases, the J end by 3 bases, with 15 bases between. Germline V gives CDR1 LNHDA, CDR2 SQIVND (reference sequence). The CDR3 loop is CASSIDTGSRVYEQYF. The CDR3, as DNA: TGTGCCAGTAGTATAGATACAGGGTCTAGGGTCTACGAGCAGTACTTC.